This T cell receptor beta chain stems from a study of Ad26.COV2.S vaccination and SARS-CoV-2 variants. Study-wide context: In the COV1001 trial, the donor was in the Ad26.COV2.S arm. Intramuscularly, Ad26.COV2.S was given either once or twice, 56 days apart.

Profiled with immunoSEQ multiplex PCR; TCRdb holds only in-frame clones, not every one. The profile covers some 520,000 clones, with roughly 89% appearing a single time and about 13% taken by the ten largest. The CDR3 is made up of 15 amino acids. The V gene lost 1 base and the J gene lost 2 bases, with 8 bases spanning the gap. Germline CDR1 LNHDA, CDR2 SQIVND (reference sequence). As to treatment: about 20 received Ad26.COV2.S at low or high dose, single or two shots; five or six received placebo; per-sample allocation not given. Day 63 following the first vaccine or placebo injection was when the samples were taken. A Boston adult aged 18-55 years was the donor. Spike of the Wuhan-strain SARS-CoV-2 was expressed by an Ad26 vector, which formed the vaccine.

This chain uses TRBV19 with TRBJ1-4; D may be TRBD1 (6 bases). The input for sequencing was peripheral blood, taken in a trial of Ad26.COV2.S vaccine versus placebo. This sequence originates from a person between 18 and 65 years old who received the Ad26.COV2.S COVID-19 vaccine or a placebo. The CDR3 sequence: CASSIAGGTNEKLFF. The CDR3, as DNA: TGTGCCAGTAGTATAGCGGGGGGCACTAATGAAAAACTGTTTTTT.